These 30 T cell receptor beta chains share one sample of origin, sequenced in a study of tissue T cells after allogeneic stem cell transplantation. TCRdb's copy holds only in-frame clones and misses some; the assay was immunoSEQ multiplex PCR. The table has nearly 50,000 clones, 73% seen once. The material sequenced was sorted cells pooled from one or two spleens. These receptors originate from a pool of C57BL/6 mice in good health.

Concerning this clone: These gene names are mouse names. Read data end 1 residue before the CDR3 end; the end is taken from the germline J gene. V is TRBV1 and J is TRBJ2-1, with D unresolved. The CDR3 length is 15 residues. V lost 0 bases to trimming and J lost 1 base, with 7 bases between them. Germline CDR1 NSQYPW, CDR2 LRSPGD (reference sequence). The CDR3 is CTCSADPDNYAEQFF. The sequenced CDR3 bases are TGCACCTGCAGTGCAGATCCGGACAACTATGCTGAGCAGTTC.

In the case of this clone: Mouse names are used for the genes. The read gets to within 1 residue of the CDR3 end, and the germline J gene fills in the rest. The same CDR3 can be traced to other DNA sequences in this sample. The rearrangement uses TRBV12-1 and TRBJ1-2; weak D call: TRBD1 (6 bases). Germline V CDR1 and CDR2: SGHSN, HYEKVE. CDR3 length equals 13 residues. Trimming took off 2 bases at V and 1 base at J, with 7 bases between the two ends. The CDR3 spells CASSPGQNSDYTF. The CDR3 bases that were read are TGTGCCAGCTCTCCGGGACAAAACTCCGACTACACC.

As for this clone: Gene names and germline match the mouse. The missing CDR3 end, 1 residue past where the read stops, is filled in from the germline J gene. The gene calls are TRBV5 and TRBJ1-1, with D perhaps TRBD1 (5 bases). Germline CDR1 and CDR2: LGHNA and YNLKQL (reference sequence). The ends were cut back, 0 bases at V and 2 bases at J, with 7 bases in the middle. The CDR3 extends over 14 amino acids. The CDR3 here is CASSQDRDNTEVFF. The sequenced CDR3 bases are TGTGCCAGCAGCCAAGATAGGGACAACACAGAAGTCTTC.

As concerns this clone: The gene names here belong to mouse. The read is 1 residue too short to cover the CDR3 end, so that end is filled in from the germline J gene. This chain connects TRBV15 to TRBJ2-5; TRBD1 matches at 9 bases. V lost 6 bases and J lost 5; bases outside the gene matches: 3. CDR1 is SGHND and CDR2 is FRSKSL in the germline V gene. The CDR3 length is 13 residues. The sequenced CDR3 bases are TGTGCCAGCAGCCGACAGGGGGGAGACACCCAGTAC. It codes for CASSRQGGDTQY. The full CDR3 reads CASSRQGGDTQYF.

This clone was detected a few times. Germline and genes: mouse. With the read ending 1 residue before the CDR3 end, the germline J gene is used to fill in that end. J is TRBJ2-7 and V is TRBV15, with 7 bases lining up with TRBD1. Germline trimming cut 6 bases from V and 4 bases from J; bases unmatched to any gene: 0. Looked up from germline, CDR1 is SGHND and CDR2 is FRSKSL. The CDR3 is made up of 11 amino acids. The sequenced CDR3 bases are TGTGCCAGCAGGACAGGGTATGAACAGTAC. It encodes CASRTGYEQY. The entire CDR3 protein reads CASRTGYEQYF. Combining the CDR3 with reference TRBV15 and TRBJ2-7 gives the whole variable domain DAGVTQTPRHEVAEKGQTIILKCEPVSGHNDLFWYRQTKIQGLELLSYFRSKSLMEDGGAFKDRFKAEMLNSSFSTLKIQPTEPKDSAVYLCASRTGYEQYFGPGTRLTVL.

To note about this clone: These gene names are mouse names. Read data end 1 residue before the CDR3 end; the end is taken from the germline J gene. This sequence joins TRBV13-1 and TRBJ2-7, with TRBD2 matching over 11 bases. V lost 1 base, J lost 6 bases, and 3 bases stayed unmatched. The germline gives CDR1 NSHNY, CDR2 SYGAGN. This CDR3 has 14 amino acids. The CDR3 reads CASSDRDWGSEQYF. The sequenced CDR3 bases are TGTGCCAGCAGTGATCGGGACTGGGGGAGTGAACAGTAC.

A word on this clone: The gene names given are mouse names. The CDR3 end lies 1 residue beyond the end of the read and is filled in from the germline J gene. V and J are TRBV14 and TRBJ2-1; a possible D gene is TRBD1 (5 bases). CDR1 is SGHDT and CDR2 is FRDEAV in the germline V gene. This CDR3 spans 13 amino acids. Trimming took 2 bases from V and 4 from J, leaving 7 bases between them. The CDR3 loop is CASSLRGYAEQFF. The part of the CDR3 DNA that was read is TGTGCCAGCAGTTTAAGGGGATATGCTGAGCAGTTC.

A remark on this clone: Gene names are the mouse ones. Read coverage stops 1 residue before the CDR3 terminus; the germline J gene supplies the remainder. The V call is TRBV13-2, the J call TRBJ2-3; D is perhaps TRBD1 (5 bases). Germline loops: CDR1 NNHNN, CDR2 SYGAGS (reference sequence). V dropped 2 bases and J dropped 3 bases, with 7 bases sitting between them. The CDR3 consists of 13 residues. The CDR3 loop reads CASGDPGAETLYF. CDR3 DNA, as far as it was read: TGTGCCAGCGGTGACCCAGGGGCAGAAACGCTGTAT.

Turning to this clone: Gene names and germline match the mouse. The CDR3 end is not reached by the read, which stops 1 residue before it; the germline J gene fills it in. V usage is TRBV12-1 and J usage is TRBJ2-2; 7 nucleotides align to TRBD1. The V gene's germline CDR1 is SGHSN and CDR2 HYEKVE. The CDR3 has 14 amino acids. The junction had 1 base not matched to a gene; V was cut back by 4 bases and J by 0 bases. This CDR3 is CASSGQSNTGQLYF. CDR3 DNA (partial): TGTGCCAGCTCGGGACAGTCAAACACCGGGCAGCTCTAC.

Regarding this clone: Mouse names are used for the genes. The missing CDR3 end, 1 residue past where the read stops, is filled in from the germline J gene. The same CDR3 is also encoded by other DNA sequences in this sample. The chain combines TRBV12-2 with TRBJ2-7, with 8 nucleotides matching TRBD1. J gave up 3 bases and V 2 bases, and 5 bases lay outside the gene matches. Looked up from germline, CDR1 is SGHLS and CDR2 is HYDKME. There are 14 residues in the CDR3. The part of the CDR3 DNA that was read is TGTGCCAGCTCTCCCGGGACAGGCGGCTATGAACAGTAC. Translating it yields CASSPGTGGYEQY. The whole CDR3 is CASSPGTGGYEQYF.

This clone has only one observation. Mouse gene names apply. The covered CDR3 bases are TGTGCCAGCAGTATAGGGGTTAGTGCAGAAACGCTGTAT. It yields the protein CASSIGVSAETLY. The entire CDR3 is CASSIGVSAETLYF. The chain is built from TRBV19 and TRBJ2-3; the D is unclear. The sequence runs out 1 residue before the end of the CDR3; the remainder is reconstructed from the germline J gene. The CDR3 extends over 14 amino acids. Germline V gene sequence: CDR1 FNHDT, CDR2 SITEND (reference sequence). Trimming removed 0 bases from V and 0 bases from J, with 5 bases in between.

In the case of this clone: Mouse names are used for the genes. The CDR3 end lies 1 residue beyond the end of the read and is filled in from the germline J gene. The chain combines TRBV12-2 with TRBJ1-4; TRBD1 might be the D (5 bases). Germline V CDR1 and CDR2: SGHLS, HYDKME. Between the trimmed V and J ends, which lost 4 bases and 4 bases, there was a span of 12 bases. CDR3 length equals 14 residues. The CDR3 DNA, read in part, is TGTGCCAGCTCCCTCGGGGGGGTCAACGAAAGATTATTT. The encoded protein is CASSLGGVNERLF. The entire CDR3 protein reads CASSLGGVNERLFF.

In the case of this clone: Genes and germline come from the mouse. The read ends 1 residue early relative to the CDR3; the germline J gene fills the gap. The chain uses TRBV12-1 and TRBJ1-4; D is uncertain. Germline CDR1 reads SGHSN; CDR2 reads HYEKVE. The germline V and J ends were trimmed by 4 bases and 2 bases, with 10 bases remaining between them. This CDR3 contains 14 residues. CDR3 sequence: CASSPGPSNERLFF. The sequenced part of the CDR3 DNA is TGTGCCAGCTCCCCGGGCCCGTCCAACGAAAGATTATTT.

Concerning this clone: Mouse gene names apply. Sequencing ends 1 residue short of the CDR3 end; the germline J gene provides the rest. J is TRBJ2-3 and V is TRBV19; 7 bases align to TRBD1. The CDR3 runs 15 residues. The germline V gene encodes CDR1 FNHDT and CDR2 SITEND (reference sequence). V shed 4 bases and J 0 bases; nucleotides not matched to a gene: 5. The part of the CDR3 DNA that was read is TGTGCCAGCAGTGCCGGGACAGCTAGTGCAGAAACGCTGTAT. As protein: CASSAGTASAETLY. The CDR3 in its entirety is CASSAGTASAETLYF.

This clone was picked up one time. The genes and germline here are from mouse. The CDR3 extends 1 residue past the end of the read, so its final part is completed from the germline J gene. The chain joins TRBV21 to TRBJ1-6, with D unresolved. TRBV21 is designated an ORF whose function remains uncertain. TRBJ1-6 belongs to the ORF category, with a function that is uncertain. Trimming removed 3 bases from V and 10 bases from J, with 4 bases in between. The CDR3 sequence is 11 residues long. CDR3 bases read: TGTGCTAGCAGTCAGGGGTCGCCCCTCTAC. It translates to CASSQGSPLY. The whole CDR3 sequence reads CASSQGSPLYF.

As to this clone: Gene names denote mouse genes. The DNA ends 1 residue before the CDR3 does, and the rest of the CDR3 is filled in from the germline J gene. This sequence joins TRBV22 and TRBJ1-1; the tabulated D call, TRBD1, remains unverified against the DNA. TRBV22 is a pseudogene segment. The CDR3 totals 14 residues. The covered CDR3 bases are TGTGCCAGCAGTCCGACAGGGGGGAACACAGAAGTCTTC. This gives the protein CASSPTGGNTEVF. The full CDR3 protein is CASSPTGGNTEVFF.

This clone was seen just once. Genes and germline are mouse. The read terminates 1 residue before the CDR3 end, so the remaining end is supplied by the germline J gene. The chain uses TRBV2 and TRBJ2-3; 12 bases line up with TRBD2. The CDR3 runs to 15 residues. Losses at the gene ends were 4 bases for V and 6 bases for J; bases not matched to a gene: 5. CDR1 LGHNA and CDR2 YSYQKL come from the germline V gene. The part of the CDR3 DNA that was read is TGTGCCAGCAGCCCGGGACTGGGGGGCCCTGAAACGCTGTAT. Amino acids: CASSPGLGGPETLY. The whole CDR3 protein is CASSPGLGGPETLYF.

In the case of this clone: Gene names are mouse gene names. The CDR3 DNA, read in part, is TGTGCCAGCGGTGATGCCCAGGGCGGAAACTCCGACTACACC. Translated: CASGDAQGGNSDYT. The whole CDR3 sequence is CASGDAQGGNSDYTF. This chain connects TRBV13-2 to TRBJ1-2, with D maybe TRBD1 (5 bases). Read sequence stops 1 residue before the CDR3 end, and the germline J gene provides the missing end. The CDR3 runs 15 residues. Germline V lookup: CDR1 NNHNN, CDR2 SYGAGS (reference sequence). Trimming cost V 0 bases and J 1 base, with 10 bases left between them.

As concerns this clone: Gene names are the mouse ones. The CDR3 is cut off 1 residue early in the read; its end comes from the germline J gene. The J gene is TRBJ1-6, the V gene TRBV31, with D maybe TRBD1 (5 bases). TRBJ1-6 is an ORF for which the function is uncertain. This CDR3 spans 12 amino acids. Per the germline V gene, CDR1 is GKSSPN and CDR2 is SITVG. Trimming pared 5 bases from V and 4 bases from J, leaving 6 bases between. The CDR3 loop is CAWDRYNSPLYF. The DNA read from the CDR3 is TGTGCCTGGGACAGATATAATTCGCCCCTCTAC.

Notes on this clone: Gene names refer to mouse genes. The read falls 1 residue short of the CDR3 end, and the missing part is taken from the germline J gene. The chain links TRBV2 to TRBJ1-3; the D gene is possibly TRBD1 (6 bases). Per germline, CDR1 LGHNA and CDR2 YSYQKL. The V end lost 1 base, the J end lost 0 bases, and 10 bases lay between the germline ends. This CDR3 comprises 16 residues. The CDR3 sequence is CASSQAGANSGNTLYF. The covered CDR3 bases are TGTGCCAGCAGCCAAGCGGGGGCCAATTCTGGAAATACGCTCTAT.

With regard to this clone: Gene labels here are mouse ones. Read data end 1 residue before the CDR3 end; the end is taken from the germline J gene. This rearrangement joins TRBV31 to TRBJ2-5; TRBD1 is a possible D gene (5 bases). Trimming stripped 0 bases from V and 6 bases from J, with 13 bases between. The germline V gene encodes CDR1 GKSSPN and CDR2 SITVG. The CDR3 spans 14 residues. The CDR3 here is CAWSLDPGWDTQYF. CDR3 DNA, as far as it was read: TGTGCCTGGAGTCTAGACCCAGGGTGGGACACCCAGTAC.

Worth noting for this clone: The gene names here belong to mouse. The CDR3 protein is CASSQVGHANTEVFF. Incomplete CDR3 DNA: TGTGCCAGCAGCCAAGTGGGACATGCAAACACAGAAGTCTTC. This chain uses TRBV2 with TRBJ1-1; tentatively, D is TRBD1 (6 bases). The read ends 1 residue early relative to the CDR3; the germline J gene fills the gap. Per germline, CDR1 LGHNA and CDR2 YSYQKL. V lost 1 base, J lost 0 bases, and 9 bases lay in between. The CDR3 sequence is 15 residues long. Complete variable domain (other parts from reference TRBV2 and TRBJ1-1): DPKIIQKPKYLVAVTGSEKILICEQYLGHNAMYWYRQSAKKPLEFMFSYSYQKLMDNQTASSRFQPQSSKKNHLDLQITALKPDDSATYFCASSQVGHANTEVFFGKGTRLTVV.

This clone showed up just a few times. Any gene name here is a mouse gene name. The read ends 1 residue before the CDR3 terminus; that terminus is restored from the germline J gene. The same CDR3 also results from other DNA sequences found in this sample. This rearrangement joins TRBV13-2 to TRBJ2-4; TRBD2 matches 10 bases. In germline, CDR1 is NNHNN, CDR2 SYGAGS (reference sequence). The CDR3 runs to 15 residues. V dropped 4 bases and J dropped 0; count of bases not matched to a gene: 2. Partial CDR3 DNA: TGTGCCAGCGGTCCGGGACTGGGGAGTCAAAACACCTTGTAC. Its protein is CASGPGLGSQNTLY. The full CDR3 protein is CASGPGLGSQNTLYF.

Remarks on this clone: Mouse gene names and germline throughout. The sequenced fragment ends 1 residue before the CDR3 boundary, so the rest is inferred from the germline J gene. The V and J genes are TRBV31 and TRBJ1-4, with D uncertain. Germline V lookup: CDR1 GKSSPN, CDR2 SITVG. The CDR3 length is 12 residues. V dropped 1 base and J dropped 5 bases, with 5 bases sitting between them. Partial CDR3 DNA: TGTGCCTGGAGTCGAATGAACGAAAGATTATTT. Amino acid sequence: CAWSRMNERLF. The CDR3 in its entirety is CAWSRMNERLFF.

Remarks on this clone: Mouse names are used for the genes. The DNA ends 1 residue before the CDR3 does, and the rest of the CDR3 is filled in from the germline J gene. The chain recombines TRBV13-3 with TRBJ2-3; TRBD1 might be the D (5 bases). Trimming took off 4 bases at V and 5 bases at J, with 5 bases between the two ends. The CDR3 totals 11 residues. The germline gives CDR1 NNHDY, CDR2 SYVADS. The CDR3 DNA, read in part, is TGTGCCAGCAGTAGGGGAGAAACGCTGTAT. Amino acids: CASSRGETLY. The full CDR3 protein reads CASSRGETLYF.

On this clone: The gene symbols are mouse symbols. The read ends 1 residue early relative to the CDR3; the germline J gene fills the gap. The chain has TRBV4 and TRBJ1-1, with 8 bases identical to TRBD1. The CDR3 sequence is 13 residues long. Unmatched junction bases numbered 1, after V lost 4 bases and J lost 3 bases. Germline CDR1 and CDR2: LGHDT and YNNKQL (reference sequence). The CDR3 DNA, read in part, is TGTGCCAGCAGCTCAGGGGGCGACACAGAAGTCTTC. Its translation is CASSSGGDTEVF. The full CDR3 sequence reads CASSSGGDTEVFF.

Concerning this clone: Mouse names are used for the genes. The read gets to within 1 residue of the CDR3 end, and the germline J gene fills in the rest. The chain recombines TRBV26 with TRBJ2-4; no definite D call. The germline gives CDR1 KGHPV, CDR2 FQNQEV (reference sequence). With 4 bases removed from V and 4 bases from J, the gap between germline ends came to 6 bases. The CDR3 has 12 residues. Partial CDR3 DNA: TGTGCCAGCAGTCGACACAAAAACACCTTGTAC. Amino acids: CASSRHKNTLY. The CDR3, in full, reads CASSRHKNTLYF.

Concerning this clone itself: Gene and germline names: mouse. The read ends 1 residue shy of where the CDR3 ends; the end is completed using the germline J gene. The chain carries TRBV15 and TRBJ2-2; no clear D. The CDR3 contains 14 residues. V gave up 1 base and J gave up 2 bases, with 5 bases separating them. Germline V gives CDR1 SGHND, CDR2 FRSKSL. The part of the CDR3 DNA that was read is TGTGCCAGCAGTTTAGGCCATAACACCGGGCAGCTCTAC. The encoded protein is CASSLGHNTGQLY. The whole CDR3 sequence is CASSLGHNTGQLYF. The complete variable domain, with remaining parts taken from reference TRBV15 and TRBJ2-2, reads DAGVTQTPRHEVAEKGQTIILKCEPVSGHNDLFWYRQTKIQGLELLSYFRSKSLMEDGGAFKDRFKAEMLNSSFSTLKIQPTEPKDSAVYLCASSLGHNTGQLYFGEGSKLTVL.

Worth noting for this clone: Mouse germline and gene names are used. With the read ending 1 residue before the CDR3 end, the germline J gene is used to fill in that end. The V and J genes are TRBV13-3 and TRBJ2-4; D gene unclear. V was pared by 2 bases and J by 1 base, with 8 bases between. This CDR3 is 14 amino acids long. CDR1 and CDR2 (germline): NNHDY, SYVADS. CDR3 DNA (partial): TGTGCCAGCAGTGACGGGGAGGGTCAAAACACCTTGTAC. This translates into CASSDGEGQNTLY. The CDR3 in full is CASSDGEGQNTLYF.

Details on this clone: Gene names are the mouse ones. The sequenced part of the CDR3 DNA is TGTGCCAGCAGCTTAGAGGGGAACTATGCTGAGCAGTTC. Amino acids: CASSLEGNYAEQF. In full, the CDR3 reads CASSLEGNYAEQFF. The J gene is TRBJ2-1, the V gene TRBV3, with D possibly matching TRBD1 (5 bases). The read halts 1 residue ahead of the CDR3 end, with the missing end drawn from the germline J gene. V lost 1 base and J 1 base, leaving 5 bases between the germline ends. This CDR3 has 14 residues. Germline CDR1 and CDR2: SNHLY and FYNGKV (reference sequence). The full variable domain, completed using reference TRBV3 and TRBJ2-1, is GPKVLQIPSHQIIDMGQMVTLNCDPVSNHLYFYWYKQILGQQMEFLVNFYNGKVMEKSKLFKDQFSVERPDGSYFTLKIQPTALEDSAVYFCASSLEGNYAEQFFGPGTRLTVL.